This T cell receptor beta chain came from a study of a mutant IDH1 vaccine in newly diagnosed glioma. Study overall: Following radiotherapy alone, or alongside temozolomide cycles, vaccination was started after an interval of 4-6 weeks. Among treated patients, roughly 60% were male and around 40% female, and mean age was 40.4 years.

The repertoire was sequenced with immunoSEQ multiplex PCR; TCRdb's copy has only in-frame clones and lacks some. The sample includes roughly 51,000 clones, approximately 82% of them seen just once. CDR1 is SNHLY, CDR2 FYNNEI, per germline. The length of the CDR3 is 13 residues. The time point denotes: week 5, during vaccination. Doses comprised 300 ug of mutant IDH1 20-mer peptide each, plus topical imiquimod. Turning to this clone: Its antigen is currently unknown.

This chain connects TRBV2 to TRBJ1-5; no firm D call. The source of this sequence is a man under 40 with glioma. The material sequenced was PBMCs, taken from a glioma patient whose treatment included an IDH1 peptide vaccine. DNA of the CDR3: TGTGGGTCGGTAAGGGAACGGGATCAGCCCCAGCATTTT. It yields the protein CGSVRERDQPQHF.